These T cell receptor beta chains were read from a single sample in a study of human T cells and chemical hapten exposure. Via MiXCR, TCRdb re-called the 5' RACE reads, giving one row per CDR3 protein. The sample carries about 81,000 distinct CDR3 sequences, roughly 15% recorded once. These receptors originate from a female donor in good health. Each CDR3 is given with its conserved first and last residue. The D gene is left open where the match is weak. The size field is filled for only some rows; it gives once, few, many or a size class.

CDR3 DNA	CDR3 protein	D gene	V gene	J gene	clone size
TGTGCCAGCAGCTTAGAGCTTGGGTCTAGCGGGGGGGCAGATACGCAGTATTTT	CASSLELGSSGGADTQYF	TRBD2	TRBV7-8	TRBJ2-3	many
TGCGCCAGCAGCCAAGAGACAGGGCACAGCGAAGCTTTCTTT	CASSQETGHSEAFF	TRBD1	TRBV4-3	TRBJ1-1	-
TGCAGTGCTAGTGTAGGGACAGGTGAAAAACTGTTTTTT	CSASVGTGEKLFF	TRBD1	TRBV20-1	TRBJ1-4	few
TGTGCCATCAGTTCCGGACAGGGAGGACTTCGAGAGACCCAGTACTTC	CAISSGQGGLRETQYF	TRBD1	TRBV10-3	TRBJ2-5	few
TGTGCCAGCAAGGACAGGGAAAGGCCCCAGCATTTT	CASKDRERPQHF	TRBD1	TRBV28	TRBJ1-5	-
TGTGCCAGCAGCGTGGACCATAACGGGCAGCCCCAGCATTTT	CASSVDHNGQPQHF	-	TRBV2	TRBJ1-5	-
TGTGCCAGCAGCTTAGACAACAGGGGTTCGGGCGAGCAGTACTTC	CASSLDNRGSGEQYF	TRBD1	TRBV7-8	TRBJ2-7	-
TGTGCCAGCAGCGCCGACAGATCAGGGACACCCCTCCACTTT	CASSADRSGTPLHF	-	TRBV7-2	TRBJ1-6	few
TGCAGTGCTTCCACCCGGGACGATAATGAAAAACTGTTTTTT	CSASTRDDNEKLFF	-	TRBV20-1	TRBJ1-4	few
TGTGCCAGCAGAAGTGACACGGAGACCCAGTACTTC	CASRSDTETQYF	-	TRBV2	TRBJ2-5	-
TGTGCCAGCAGTTTAAGCGGGGCCATCTACGAGCAGTACTTC	CASSLSGAIYEQYF	TRBD2	TRBV28	TRBJ2-7	-
TGTGCCAGTAGTATAGTTTTCCGGACAGGGACCACTGAAGCTTTCTTT	CASSIVFRTGTTEAFF	TRBD1	TRBV19	TRBJ1-1	few
TGTGCCAGCGAGGGACAACCGAGCCAGCCCCAGCATTTT	CASEGQPSQPQHF	-	TRBV2	TRBJ1-5	few
TGCAGCGTTGCCCGGCCCGTCGACACTGAAGCTTTCTTT	CSVARPVDTEAFF	-	TRBV29-1	TRBJ1-1	few
TGTGCCAGCAGCCCCCTGAAGAGTTACGAGCAGTACTTC	CASSPLKSYEQYF	-	TRBV7-8	TRBJ2-7	-
TGCAGCGTTGTGGGGGGACAGGGGGCAAACGAGCAGTACTTC	CSVVGGQGANEQYF	TRBD1	TRBV29-1	TRBJ2-7	-
TGCGCCAGCAGCTCGGGACAGTGGTCCGGGGAGCTGTTTTTT	CASSSGQWSGELFF	TRBD1	TRBV5-1	TRBJ2-2	few
TGTGCCAGCAGCTTAACCCGGGACAGGGTGTTCGGGGAGCTGTTTTTT	CASSLTRDRVFGELFF	TRBD1	TRBV7-9	TRBJ2-2	-
TGTGCCAGCTCAGGACAGTACCCTTTGGGCACTGAAGCTTTCTTT	CASSGQYPLGTEAFF	-	TRBV18	TRBJ1-1	few
TGTGCCAGCAGCAAGGACAGGGCCTACGAGCAGTACTTC	CASSKDRAYEQYF	TRBD1	TRBV7-8	TRBJ2-7	-
TGTGCCAGCAGCTCCTGGACAGGGGGCAACACTGAAGCTTTCTTT	CASSSWTGGNTEAFF	TRBD1	TRBV5-4	TRBJ1-1	few
TGTGCCAGTAGTATAGGGGGAGGACAGGGGTCTCAGCCCCAGCATTTT	CASSIGGGQGSQPQHF	TRBD1	TRBV19	TRBJ1-5	few
TGTGCCAGCAGCGCGGCGTCCGGGGGCACAGATACGCAGTATTTT	CASSAASGGTDTQYF	-	TRBV5-6	TRBJ2-3	-
TGTGCCAGCAGTGGAAAAGCCGGGACAGGGGAAACTTGGGATCAGCCCCAGCATTTT	CASSGKAGTGETWDQPQHF	TRBD1	TRBV6-1	TRBJ1-5	-
TGTGCCAGCAGTGTCCTAGGTTACAATGAGCAGTTCTTC	CASSVLGYNEQFF	-	TRBV27	TRBJ2-1	few
TGTGCCAGCAGTGAAGTAGCAGGGGGAAGCACAGATACGCAGTATTTT	CASSEVAGGSTDTQYF	TRBD1	TRBV6-1	TRBJ2-3	many
TGCGCCAGCAGCACGGGGACAGCGAACACTGAAGCTTTCTTT	CASSTGTANTEAFF	TRBD1	TRBV5-1	TRBJ1-1	few
TGTGCCAGCACCGCGGACGGGTACTCTGGGGCCAACGTCCTGACTTTC	CASTADGYSGANVLTF	-	TRBV28	TRBJ2-6	few
TGTGCCAGCAGCTTGCCTAAGGGAACTGAAGCTTTCTTT	CASSLPKGTEAFF	-	TRBV11-2	TRBJ1-1	-
TGTGCCAGCAGCCCGACAGGGGTCGGGGCCAACGTCCTGACTTTC	CASSPTGVGANVLTF	TRBD1	TRBV5-4	TRBJ2-6	-
TGTGCCACCAGTGTAACCGGGGGGGCGGTTAATGAGCAGTTCTTC	CATSVTGGAVNEQFF	TRBD2	TRBV24-1	TRBJ2-1	few
TGTGCCAGCAGTTACAACGGACACCTCACCGGGGAGCTGTTTTTT	CASSYNGHLTGELFF	-	TRBV6-5	TRBJ2-2	few
TGTGCCAGCAGGACTACGGTGAACACTGAAGCTTTCTTT	CASRTTVNTEAFF	-	TRBV2	TRBJ1-1	-
TGTGCCAGCAGCTCACGGACTAGCCCGGGCACAGATACGCAGTATTTT	CASSSRTSPGTDTQYF	TRBD2	TRBV9	TRBJ2-3	-
TGTGCCAGTAAGCGGGGGGCCAGCACAGATACGCAGTATTTT	CASKRGASTDTQYF	TRBD2	TRBV7-2	TRBJ2-3	-
TGCAGCGTTGATATAGGCGCAGGGTCATCTGGAAACACCATATATTTT	CSVDIGAGSSGNTIYF	-	TRBV29-1	TRBJ1-3	few
TGCGCCAGCAGCCCAGCGGGGGGGGCGGGAGCGACCTCCTACAATGAGCAGTTCTTC	CASSPAGGAGATSYNEQFF	TRBD2	TRBV5-1	TRBJ2-1	-
TGTGCCAGCAGTTATAGAAGGGACACTGAAGCTTTCTTT	CASSYRRDTEAFF	-	TRBV2	TRBJ1-1	few
TGCAGTGCTAGACCGCGGGCAGGACTAGCGGGTTTCTACGAGCAGTACTTC	CSARPRAGLAGFYEQYF	TRBD2	TRBV20-1	TRBJ2-7	few
TGTGCCAGCAGCGTGAGTAAGGCGGGAGGATTCTTCTCTAGCACAGATACGCAGTATTTT	CASSVSKAGGFFSSTDTQYF	TRBD2	TRBV7-2	TRBJ2-3	few
TGTGCCAGCAGCCGCGGACGGGCCTACTATGGCTACACCTTC	CASSRGRAYYGYTF	-	TRBV6-5	TRBJ1-2	-
TGTGCCAGCAGCTTAGTTCCGACAGACACTTTGGCTTTCTTT	CASSLVPTDTLAFF	-	TRBV7-2	TRBJ1-1	few
TGTGCCAGCTCCCGGGACAGGGTCATCTCTGAAGCTTTCTTT	CASSRDRVISEAFF	TRBD1	TRBV25-1	TRBJ1-1	-
TGCAGCGGTCTAGCGGGGGGGTACAATGAGCAGTTCTTC	CSGLAGGYNEQFF	TRBD2	TRBV29-1	TRBJ2-1	-
TGTGCCAGCAGCCGCGGGGGCTCTGGAAACACCATATATTTT	CASSRGGSGNTIYF	-	TRBV11-2	TRBJ1-3	-